Given below is one T cell receptor (beta chain) in context. The sample comes from a study of blood T cells in healthy people across ages. Primed by a sample-barcoded 5' primer and a J-beta primer mix, a second PCR proceeded for 7 to 11 cycles. TCRdb analysed the 5' RACE reads with MiXCR anew, one entry per CDR3 protein. The sample yields hundreds of thousands of distinct CDR3 sequences, 49% seen once. Germline assignment: CDR1 SQVTM and CDR2 ANQGSEA. The CDR3 sequence is 15 residues long. J was trimmed by 4 bases and V by 7 bases; bases with no gene match: 14. The TCR sequence derives from a woman aged 55-70 years in good health. This chain joins TRBV29-1 and TRBJ1-1; 8 bases match TRBD1. Material for sequencing was blood. The CDR3 sequence is CSAAGGWGMSTEAFF. The DNA of the CDR3 is TGCAGCGCCGCAGGGGGCTGGGGAATGAGCACTGAAGCTTTCTTT.